This T cell receptor beta chain came from a study of regulatory T cells in long-lasting Graves disease. This clonotype was picked up many times. Time point meaning: newly diagnosed GD, antithyroid drugs for less than 3 months. Construction of the TCR library relied on RNA isolated from PBMCs. Assembly of TCR beta libraries relied on iRepertoire HTBI primers together with Arm-PCR of CDR3 regions. TCRdb analysed the multiplex PCR reads with MiXCR anew, one entry per CDR3 protein. The data show hundreds of thousands of distinct CDR3 sequences, with about 16% seen just once and around a quarter held by the top ten. The CDR3 has 14 amino acids. The germline gives CDR1 SGHRS, CDR2 YFSETQ. Trimming left V 4 bases short and J 4 bases short, with 14 bases between. These same records also appear under a second study, on T cells in Graves' hyperthyroidism and ophthalmopathy.

The chain couples TRBV5-1 to TRBJ1-1, with a tentative D call TRBD1 (5 bases). This sample comprised peripheral blood mononuclear cells (PBMCs), obtained at new diagnosis, from a patient treated with antithyroid drugs. The source of this sequence is a woman aged 35-65 years with Graves disease. The CDR3 protein is CASSGGAGGTEAFF. CDR3 bases: TGCGCCAGCAGCGGAGGGGCGGGGGGCACTGAAGCTTTCTTT.